These 15 T cell receptor beta chains came from one sample sequenced in a study of cytomegalovirus exposure and HLA in healthy donors. Vbeta (60) and Jbeta (13) primers were used in the PCR. The data were produced by immunoSEQ multiplex PCR, yet TCRdb's version contains in-frame clones alone and is incomplete. This repertoire shows about 150,000 clones, about three quarters found once; its top ten account for roughly 4.3%. The sequenced material came from PBMCs. Receptor source: a male donor in good health and CMV-seronegative.

With respect to this clone: The CDR3 carries no conserved terminal phenylalanine or tryptophan, so it likely arises from a read error. The V call is TRBV5-1, the J call TRBJ2-7; 7 bases agree with TRBD1. Germline V gives CDR1 SGHRS, CDR2 YFSETQ. The CDR3 totals 14 residues. Trimming at V came to 4 bases and at J to 8 bases, leaving 12 bases not matched to a gene. The CDR3 DNA reads TGCGCCAGCAGCGAAACGGCAGGGGGTAGCCAGCAGTACCTC. This translates into CASSETAGGSQQYL.

The gene calls are TRBV6-5 and TRBJ2-7, with 9 bases identical to TRBD1. The V segment lost 6 bases and the J segment 7 bases; nucleotides outside the gene matches: 13. The CDR3 is 15 residues long. From germline, CDR1 is MNHEY and CDR2 SVGAGI. CDR3 DNA: TGTGCCAGCAGGGGCCGGGACAGGGTTCCTCATGAGCAGTACTTC. Residues: CASRGRDRVPHEQYF.

The chain employs TRBV7-2 and TRBJ2-5; 11 positions agree with TRBD2. The CDR3 contains 16 residues. Germline assignment: CDR1 SGHTA and CDR2 FQGNSA. V shed 4 bases and J 5 bases; nucleotides not matched to a gene: 9. The CDR3 is CASSYPSGGIEETQYF. The DNA of the CDR3 is TGTGCCAGCAGCTATCCTAGCGGGGGGATCGAGGAGACCCAGTACTTC.

The CDR3 DNA is TGTGCCAGCAGCGACAGGGGACAGTCACCCTATGGCTACACCTTC. Amino acids: CASSDRGQSPYGYTF. The chain joins TRBV9 to TRBJ1-2; 7 bases agree with TRBD1. The ends lost 3 bases at V and 4 bases at J; junction bases unmatched: 9. The CDR3 runs to 15 residues. Germline CDR1 reads SGDLS; CDR2 reads YYNGEE.

This clone showed up just once. Relative to the germline gene, one junction end is altered; a read error may explain this. Within the sample, other DNA sequences also encode this same CDR3. V gene TRBV25-1 combines with J gene TRBJ2-5, with D possibly being TRBD2 (5 bases). Per germline, CDR1 MGHDK and CDR2 SYGVNS. This CDR3 has 14 residues. CDR3 protein: CASSDWRAAETQYF. Written as DNA, the CDR3 is TGCGCCAGCAGTGACTGGCGGGCGGCGGAGACCCAGTACTTC.

This clone has a single count. This chain joins TRBV6-5 and TRBJ2-3; unclear D gene. Deletions cut 8 bases from V and 6 bases from J, with 21 bases between. The germline gives CDR1 MNHEY, CDR2 SVGAGI. The CDR3 spans 15 residues. CDR3 DNA sequence: TGTGCCAGCGGCACACCAAACTTCAGGTCGGATACGCAGTATTTT. Amino acids: CASGTPNFRSDTQYF.

In its sample, this clone was seen a few times. CDR3 protein: CATSRDQSSSEAFF. The CDR3 nucleotides are TGTGCCACCAGCAGAGACCAGTCGTCATCTGAAGCTTTCTTT. This chain uses TRBV15 with TRBJ1-1; D is ambiguous. Germline CDR1 and CDR2: LNHNV and YYDKDF (reference sequence). The CDR3 has 14 residues. V was trimmed by 0 bases and J by 6 bases, leaving 11 bases between them.

This clone occurred a few times. The J gene is TRBJ2-3, the V gene TRBV11-2; D is perhaps TRBD1 (6 bases). Trimming left V 5 bases short and J 2 bases short, with 17 bases between. Germline V gene lookup returns CDR1 SGHAT and CDR2 FQNNGV. The CDR3 contains 16 residues. DNA for the CDR3: TGTGCCAGCAGCCGATTCGACAGGCCTTCCACAGATACGCAGTATTTT. As protein: CASSRFDRPSTDTQYF.

This chain uses TRBV9 with TRBJ2-1, with TRBD2 matching over 8 bases. This CDR3 region has 12 residues. The V and J ends lost 5 bases and 10 bases, in that order; junction bases with no gene match: 5. Germline V gene lookup returns CDR1 SGDLS and CDR2 YYNGEE. Written as DNA, the CDR3 is TGTGCCAGCAGTGGGACTAGTCACGAGCAGTTCTTC. Its translation: CASSGTSHEQFF.

The J gene is TRBJ2-2, the V gene TRBV14; 9 positions match TRBD2. V lost 1 base, J lost 4 bases, and 4 bases stayed unmatched. The germline CDR1 and CDR2 sequences are SGHDN and FVKESK. The CDR3 length is 16 residues. The DNA for the CDR3 is TGTGCCAGCAGCCAAGGCGGGAGGGCCGGCACCGGGGAGCTGTTTTTT. Residues: CASSQGGRAGTGELFF.

This clone showed up just a few times. This chain uses TRBV19 with TRBJ2-5; possibly TRBD2 for D (6 bases). The CDR3 has 16 residues. CDR1 and CDR2 (germline): LNHDA, SQIVND (reference sequence). V was shortened by 4 bases and J by 0 bases, with 15 bases between the two germline ends. The CDR3 loop reads CASSKRGRRDQETQYF. In DNA form, the CDR3 reads TGTGCCAGTAGTAAACGGGGTCGGAGGGACCAAGAGACCCAGTACTTC.

Of note for this clone: The junction does not match germline at one end; this may be a read error. The chain links TRBV15 to TRBJ1-2; 9 nucleotides align to TRBD1. CDR1 and CDR2 from the germline V gene are LNHNV and YYDKDF (reference sequence). This CDR3 contains 14 residues. CDR3 nucleotide sequence: TGTGCCGCCAGCCGAACCACAGGGGGCGGAGGCTACACCTTC. It yields the protein CAASRTTGGGGYTF. The complete variable domain, with remaining parts taken from reference TRBV15 and TRBJ1-2, reads DAMVIQNPRYQVTQFGKPVTLSCSQTLNHNVMYWYQQKSSQAPKLLFHYYDKDFNNEADTPDNFQSRRPNTSFCFLDIRSPGLGDTAMYLCAASRTTGGGGYTFGSGTRLTVV.

This chain joins TRBV11-2 and TRBJ2-3; the match to TRBD2 covers 10 bases. The V gene end was trimmed by 5 bases and the J gene end by 6 bases; junction bases not matched to a gene: 17. CDR1 is SGHAT, CDR2 FQNNGV, per germline. The CDR3 is 18 amino acids. The CDR3 coding sequence is TGTGCCAGCAGCCGATCCCCTACTAGCGGGGCATATGGGGATACGCAGTATTTT. Protein product: CASSRSPTSGAYGDTQYF.

The table lists this clone with a few counts. The rearrangement links TRBV10-3 to TRBJ2-3; no clear D. Germline lookup yields CDR1 ENHRY and CDR2 SYGVKD. The CDR3 is made up of 13 amino acids. The germline V and J ends were trimmed by 4 bases and 3 bases, with 8 bases remaining between them. The chain's CDR3 is CAISAQRTDTQYF. The CDR3 bases are TGTGCCATCAGTGCCCAGCGAACAGATACGCAGTATTTT.

This clone was detected once. The chain couples TRBV5-5 to TRBJ1-2; no reliable D call. CDR3 size: 16 residues. CDR1 and CDR2 (germline): SGHKS, YYEKEE (reference sequence). The V and J ends lost 1 base and 4 bases respectively, with 17 bases between them. DNA for the CDR3: TGTGCCAGCAGCTTGTTCCTGGAGGCAGTCATCTATGGCTACACCTTC. Its translation: CASSLFLEAVIYGYTF. The whole variable domain, filled in from reference TRBV5-5 and TRBJ1-2, reads DAGVTQSPTHLIKTRGQQVTLRCSPISGHKSVSWYQQVLGQGPQFIFQYYEKEERGRGNFPDRFSARQFPNYSSELNVNALLLGDSALYLCASSLFLEAVIYGYTFGSGTRLTVV.